Detailed here is one TCR beta chain. Its antigen is unknown. These data belong to a study of T cell responses to AZD1222 COVID-19 vaccine. Study-level findings and limits: An increase in Spike-specific TCR breadth and depth was observed after two AZD1222 doses. Donors were chiefly white British, with a greater number of females, and clonal diversity was perhaps underestimated.

Using immunoSEQ multiplex PCR, the repertoire was profiled, and TCRdb retains in-frame clones only, with some absent. The table lists 90,000 to 150,000 clones, approximately 92% of them singletons. Germline loops: CDR1 WSHSY, CDR2 SAAADI. J gave up 5 bases and V 10 bases, and 19 bases lay outside the gene matches. The CDR3 sequence is 17 residues long. V and J are TRBV10-2 and TRBJ2-7; 11 bases align to TRBD2. The sequence came from an adult who received the MenACWY meningococcal vaccine as a control. The sequences come from peripheral blood, collected 28 days after the second dose of the MenACWY control vaccine. The CDR3 nucleotides read TGCGCCACCGCCCGTCCCGGGCTAGCGGGGGGACCGAACGAGCAGTACGTC. Amino acids: CATARPGLAGGPNEQYV.